The entry that follows covers one TCR beta chain sequence. Antigen unknown. Profiled with immunoSEQ multiplex PCR; TCRdb holds only in-frame clones, not every one. The data hold some 56,000 clones, with around 80% observed a single time. Sequencing was preceded by expansion of antigen-specific CD4+ T cells with viral peptide pools in the ViraFEST assay. Isolation of CD4+ T cells took place after 10 days of culture. This person caught SARS-CoV-2 sometime from March to December 2020, and PCR testing confirmed the infection. This sample was included in a study of vaccination effects on CD4 cells after COVID-19. Broader study findings: Relatively few convalescent patients took part in the study, which had no early post-infection timepoints.

In germline, CDR1 is SGHTA, CDR2 FQGNSA. V was cut by 5 bases and J by 3 bases, with 17 bases left in between. The CDR3 totals 15 residues. The TCR sequence derives from a human donor who had a prior SARS-CoV-2 infection. The chain recombines TRBV7-2 with TRBJ2-7; D may be TRBD1 (5 bases). The specimen comprised CD4+ T cells from PBMCs cultured with HIV peptides, sampled before COVID-19 vaccination. The subset is: HIV-1 Nef peptide pool negative control/reference culture. CDR3 region: CASSPRTNSYYEQYF. The CDR3 DNA sequence: TGTGCCAGCAGCCCCCGGACAAACAGCTACTACGAGCAGTACTTC.